These 18 T cell receptor beta chains were all obtained from the same sample, sequenced in a study of blood T cell repertoires in COVID-19. Some clones are missing from TCRdb's copy, which holds only in-frame ones; the method was immunoSEQ multiplex PCR. The sample lists just under 50,000 clones; 80% to 90% were seen once. The specimen was peripheral blood. The receptors shown here come from a human donor in a cohort sampled during active COVID-19.

V and J are TRBV28 and TRBJ1-1; 9 bases match TRBD1. The V gene end was trimmed by 5 bases and the J gene end by 4 bases; junction bases not matched to a gene: 2. Germline CDR1 and CDR2: MDHEN and SYDVKM. The CDR3 loop spans 13 amino acids. In nucleotides, the CDR3 is TGTGCCAGCAGTATGACAGGGGGCACTGAAGCTTTCTTT. This codes for CASSMTGGTEAFF.

The CDR3 reads CASSQRQGENIQYF. The CDR3 nucleotides are TGTGCCAGCAGCCAACGTCAAGGGGAAAACATTCAGTACTTC. The rearrangement links TRBV4-2 to TRBJ2-4; tentatively, D is TRBD1 (5 bases). Trimming stripped 2 bases from V and 5 bases from J, with 10 bases between. The CDR3 is 14 amino acids. Germline CDR1 and CDR2: LGHNA and YNFKEQ.

This chain links TRBV28 with TRBJ2-2, with a possible D match to TRBD1 (5 bases). This CDR3 spans 16 amino acids. V was trimmed by 4 bases and J by 2 bases, leaving 14 bases between them. Germline V lookup: CDR1 MDHEN, CDR2 SYDVKM. The CDR3 region is CASSSGGRVNTGELFF. DNA of the CDR3: TGTGCCAGCAGTTCCGGCGGCAGGGTAAACACCGGGGAGCTGTTTTTT.

The V gene is TRBV11-3, the J gene TRBJ2-5, with no clear D. Trimming cost V 6 bases and J 7 bases, with 12 bases left between them. Per the germline V gene, CDR1 is SGHNT and CDR2 is YENEEA. CDR3 length: 12 residues. The CDR3 region is CASSSDTTTQYF. The CDR3 DNA follows: TGTGCCAGCAGTTCAGATACAACGACCCAGTACTTC.

The chain carries TRBV27 and TRBJ2-7, with 8 positions matching TRBD1. The CDR3 totals 14 residues. With 2 bases clipped from V and 2 bases from J, the junction kept 2 bases outside the gene matches. Germline V CDR1 and CDR2: MNHEY, SMNVEV (reference sequence). In nucleotides, the CDR3 is TGTGCCAGCAGTTTAAAGGGACAGGCCTACGAGCAGTACTTC. Translated, it gives CASSLKGQAYEQYF.

The chain has TRBV19 and TRBJ2-3, with 7 bases identical to TRBD2. V trimming: 3 bases; J trimming: 1 base; junction bases outside the gene matches: 4. CDR1 is LNHDA, CDR2 SQIVND, per germline (reference sequence). This CDR3 comprises 15 residues. CDR3 nucleotides: TGTGCCAGTAGTATGAATAGCGGGCGCACAGATACGCAGTATTTT. Translated, it gives CASSMNSGRTDTQYF.

The chain carries TRBV7-2 and TRBJ2-7, with a weak D call TRBD2 (7 bases). Trimming stripped 3 bases from V and 4 bases from J, with 16 bases between. The CDR3 is made up of 15 amino acids. Germline CDR1 SGHTA, CDR2 FQGNSA. CDR3: CASSFSGGARYEQYF. CDR3 nucleotides: TGTGCCAGCAGCTTTAGTGGGGGGGCGCGGTACGAGCAGTACTTC.

This rearrangement joins TRBV7-2 to TRBJ2-1; 8 bases fit TRBD2. This CDR3 comprises 15 residues. V lost 4 bases and J lost 6; bases outside the gene matches: 8. Germline CDR1 reads SGHTA; CDR2 reads FQGNSA. For the CDR3, the DNA is TGTGCCAGCAGCTCAAGGGAGCGGGAGAGCAATGAGCAGTTCTTC. The encoded protein is CASSSRERESNEQFF.

The J gene is TRBJ1-2, the V gene TRBV30; 11 nucleotides match TRBD1. Germline CDR1 and CDR2: GTSNPN and SVGIG (reference sequence). This CDR3 has 13 amino acids. V lost 2 bases to trimming and J lost 7 bases; unmatched junction nucleotides: 3. This CDR3 reads CAWSTGTGGGYTF. DNA of the CDR3: TGTGCCTGGAGTACCGGGACAGGGGGTGGCTACACCTTC.

The J gene is TRBJ1-4, the V gene TRBV24-1; D is ambiguous. V dropped 4 bases and J dropped 5 bases, with 4 bases sitting between them. Per germline, CDR1 KGHDR and CDR2 SFDVKD. The CDR3 sequence is 12 residues long. CDR3 nucleotides: TGTGCCACCAGTGACTCCAATGAAAAACTGTTTTTT. Translation gives CATSDSNEKLFF.

This chain uses TRBV28 with TRBJ1-2; D call uncertain. The CDR3 is 11 amino acids. The germline V gene has CDR1 MDHEN and CDR2 SYDVKM. Trimming took off 5 bases at V and 4 bases at J, with 5 bases between the two ends. The CDR3 DNA reads TGTGCCAGCAGTGACTTCTATGGCTACACCTTC. It yields the protein CASSDFYGYTF.

The CDR3 loop is CASSPGDSYEQYF. The CDR3 DNA sequence: TGTGCCAGCAGCCCCGGGGACAGCTACGAGCAGTACTTC. The V gene is TRBV6-6, the J gene TRBJ2-7, with 7 bases identical to TRBD1. This CDR3 contains 13 residues. Germline values: CDR1 MNHNY, CDR2 SVGAGI (reference sequence). V lost 6 bases, J lost 3 bases, and 5 bases stayed unmatched.

The chain is built from TRBV7-6 and TRBJ2-7; 9 bases are a match to TRBD1. Trimming removed 0 bases from V and 6 bases from J; junction bases left unmatched: 9. Germline V gene lookup returns CDR1 SGHVS and CDR2 FNYEAQ. The CDR3 runs 16 residues. In DNA, the CDR3 is TGTGCCAGCAGCTTAGCTGGGACCGGGACAGGGTTCGAGCAGTACTTC. It encodes CASSLAGTGTGFEQYF.

The chain carries TRBV4-2 and TRBJ2-7; maybe TRBD1 (6 bases). Germline CDR1 and CDR2: LGHNA and YNFKEQ. This CDR3 is built from 15 residues. Between the trimmed V and J ends, which lost 0 bases and 2 bases, there was a span of 11 bases. CDR3 loop: CASSQEGSGAYEQYF. CDR3 nucleotide sequence: TGTGCCAGCAGCCAAGAGGGGTCAGGGGCCTACGAGCAGTACTTC.

This clone was seen a single time. The CDR3 DNA follows: TGTGCCAGCTCACCGAACAGGGGTTTTGACTATGGCTACACCTTC. Amino acid sequence: CASSPNRGFDYGYTF. The V and J genes are TRBV18 and TRBJ1-2, with 7 bases matching TRBD1. The CDR3 has 15 residues. V trimming: 3 bases; J trimming: 3 bases; junction bases outside the gene matches: 7. Germline assignment: CDR1 KGHSH and CDR2 LQKENI.

This chain links TRBV28 with TRBJ2-7; tentative D call: TRBD1 (6 bases). CDR1 is MDHEN, CDR2 SYDVKM, per germline. V was cut by 7 bases and J by 5 bases, with 15 bases left in between. The CDR3 has 13 amino acids. CDR3 region: CASTTGSVHEQYF. In nucleotides, the CDR3 is TGTGCCAGCACCACAGGGAGTGTCCACGAGCAGTACTTC. Based on the CDR3 plus reference TRBV28 and TRBJ2-7, the full variable domain is DVKVTQSSRYLVKRTGEKVFLECVQDMDHENMFWYRQDPGLGLRLIYFSYDVKMKEKGDIPEGYSVSREKKERFSLILESASTNQTSMYLCASTTGSVHEQYFGPGTRLTVT.

The CDR3 spells CASRSGTDIEKLFF. The CDR3 DNA follows: TGTGCCAGTAGGTCCGGGACAGACATTGAAAAACTGTTTTTT. V and J are TRBV19 and TRBJ1-4; TRBD1 matches at 7 bases. CDR3 length: 14 amino acids. Germline trimming cut 6 bases from V and 7 bases from J; bases unmatched to any gene: 8. Looked up from germline, CDR1 is LNHDA and CDR2 is SQIVND (reference sequence). The whole variable domain, remainder taken from reference TRBV19 and TRBJ1-4, is DGGITQSPKYLFRKEGQNVTLSCEQNLNHDAMYWYRQDPGQGLRLIYYSQIVNDFQKGDIAEGYSVSREKKESFPLTVTSAQKNPTAFYLCASRSGTDIEKLFFGSGTQLSVL.

The chain carries TRBV24-1 and TRBJ2-1; weak D call: TRBD1 (6 bases). The CDR3 sequence is 14 residues long. The V end lost 4 bases, the J end lost 6 bases, and 12 bases lay between the germline ends. Germline V gene data show CDR1 as KGHDR and CDR2 as SFDVKD. Written as DNA, the CDR3 is TGTGCCACCAGTGAAACTGGCAGGGGCAATGAGCAGTTCTTC. It codes for CATSETGRGNEQFF.